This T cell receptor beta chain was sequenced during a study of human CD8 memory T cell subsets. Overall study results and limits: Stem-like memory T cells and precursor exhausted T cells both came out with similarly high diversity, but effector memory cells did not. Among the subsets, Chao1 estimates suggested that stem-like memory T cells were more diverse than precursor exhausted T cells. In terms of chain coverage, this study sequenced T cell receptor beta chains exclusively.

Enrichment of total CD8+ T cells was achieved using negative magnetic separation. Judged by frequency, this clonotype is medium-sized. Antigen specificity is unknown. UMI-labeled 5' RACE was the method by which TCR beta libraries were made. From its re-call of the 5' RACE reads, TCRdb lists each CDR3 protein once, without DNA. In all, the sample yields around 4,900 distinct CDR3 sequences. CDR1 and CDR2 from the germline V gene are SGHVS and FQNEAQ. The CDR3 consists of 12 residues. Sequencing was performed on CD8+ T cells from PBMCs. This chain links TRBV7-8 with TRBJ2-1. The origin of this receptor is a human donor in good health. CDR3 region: CASSFSYGEQFF.